This T cell receptor (beta chain) came from a study of patients and donors after allogeneic stem cell transplantation (dated by TCRdb to about 2020). The trim is 0 bases for V and 4 bases for J, with a gap of 13 bases between the germline ends. From its cysteine to its phenylalanine, the CDR3 spans 16 amino acids. The entry retains the CDR3 DNA only, 48 bases that are in frame from base 1. The germline V gene encodes CDR1 SGHNT and CDR2 YENEEA. The table lists this clonotype with a few counts. Its cognate antigen has yet to be identified. No base quality values were provided; no much bigger clone lies one nucleotide off. The library was produced with RT-PCR. Sequencing used a NextSeq 550. TCRdb redid the processing of the public reads, applying fastp at Q25 and MiXCR, and retained in-frame beta chains. Each entry is one CDR3 protein sequence, shown with its most common DNA and genes. This sample lists about a million distinct CDR3 sequences; about 20% were detected once. The ten largest make up 6% of the sample.

This sequence uses TRBV11-3 and TRBJ1-5, and possibly TRBD1, on 6 matching bases. This TCR was recovered from a human donor who was either an allogeneic HSCT recipient or a stem cell or donor lymphocyte infusion donor (not recorded which). It is not recorded whose cells these are; they may come from a transplant donor. The sample comprised blood, either unsorted or a sorted T cell fraction (not recorded which). The nucleotides are TGTGCCAGCAGCTTAGATGGGGGGGGCGCAAATCAGCCCCAGCATTTT. Protein translation: CASSLDGGGANQPQHF.